The clone carrying this TCR beta chain has a handful of counts. This sample stems from a study of blood T cells in healthy people across ages. The CDR3 totals 14 residues. Trimming stripped 5 bases from V and 4 bases from J, with 14 bases between. PCR was performed a second time for about 7 to 11 cycles using a sample-barcoded 5' primer and a J-beta primer mix. TCRdb re-derived calls from the 5' RACE reads in MiXCR, one entry per CDR3 protein. The table shows about 970,000 distinct CDR3 sequences, with roughly half occurring only once. The sequenced sample was blood. This TCR came from a woman between 55 and 75 years old in good health. The V call is TRBV12-3 or TRBV12-4, the J call TRBJ2-5; no clear D gene. The DNA of the CDR3 is TGTGCCAGCAGTCCGGAGTTTTTTTCAGAGACCCAGTACTTC. It codes for CASSPEFFSETQYF.